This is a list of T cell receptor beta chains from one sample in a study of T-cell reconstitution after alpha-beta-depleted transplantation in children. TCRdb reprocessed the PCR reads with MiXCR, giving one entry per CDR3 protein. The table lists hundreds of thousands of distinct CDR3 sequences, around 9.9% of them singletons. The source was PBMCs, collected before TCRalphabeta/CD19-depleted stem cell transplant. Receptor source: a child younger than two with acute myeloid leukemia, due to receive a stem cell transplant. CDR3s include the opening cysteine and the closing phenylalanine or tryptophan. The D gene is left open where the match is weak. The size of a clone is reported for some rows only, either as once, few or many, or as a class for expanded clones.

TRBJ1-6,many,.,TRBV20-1,TGCAGCCTACTAGGGGGCTCCTATAATTCACCCCTCCACTTT,CSLLGGSYNSPLHF
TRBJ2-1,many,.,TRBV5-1,TGCGCCAGCAGCCGAAATTTTTTACAGGGTTACAATGAGCAGTTCTTC,CASSRNFLQGYNEQFF
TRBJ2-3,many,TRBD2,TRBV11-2,TGTGCCAGCAGCTTAAAACTAGCGGGACCCCTTAGCACAGATACGCAGTATTTT,CASSLKLAGPLSTDTQYF
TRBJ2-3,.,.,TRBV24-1,TGTGCCACCGCGGTAGGGGGGACCAGCACAGATACGCAGTATTTT,CATAVGGTSTDTQYF
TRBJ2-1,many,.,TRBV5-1,TGCGCCAGCAGCTTAACGGGGAGCTTTCGGAATGAGCAGTTCTTC,CASSLTGSFRNEQFF
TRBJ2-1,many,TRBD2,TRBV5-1,TGCGCCAGCAGACAATCGGGGGGTAATGAGCAGTTCTTC,CASRQSGGNEQFF
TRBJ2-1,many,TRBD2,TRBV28,TGTGCCAGCAGTTCGCCCCGACTAGCGGGCTCCTACAATGAGCAGTTCTTC,CASSSPRLAGSYNEQFF
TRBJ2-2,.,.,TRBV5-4,TGTGTCAGCAGCTTACGGGGGCCCGGCTCCAATACCGGGGAGCTGTTTTTT,CVSSLRGPGSNTGELFF
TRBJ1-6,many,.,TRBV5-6,TGTGCCAGCAGCTTGGGGACGGTCTATAATTCACCCCTCCACTTT,CASSLGTVYNSPLHF
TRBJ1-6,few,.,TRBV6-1,TGTGCCAGCAGTGAGGTGCGATATAATTCACCCCTCCACTTT,CASSEVRYNSPLHF
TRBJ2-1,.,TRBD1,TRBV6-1,TGTGCCAGCAGTGGTCGGGACAGCTTTCCCTACAATGAGCAGTTCTTC,CASSGRDSFPYNEQFF
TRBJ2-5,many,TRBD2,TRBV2,TGTGCCAGCAAGATAACTCTAGCGGGCCAAGAGACCCAGTACTTC,CASKITLAGQETQYF
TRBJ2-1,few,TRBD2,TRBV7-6,TGTGCCAGCAGCTTAGGAACTAGCGGGATCTACAATGAGCAGTTCTTC,CASSLGTSGIYNEQFF
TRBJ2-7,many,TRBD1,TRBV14,TGTGCCAGCGGGGGACAGGGCTACGAGCAGTACTTC,CASGGQGYEQYF
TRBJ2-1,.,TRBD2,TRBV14,TGTGCCATCATCCTAACGGGACTAGCTTCCAATGAGCAGTTCTTC,CAIILTGLASNEQFF
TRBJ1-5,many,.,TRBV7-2,TGTGCCAGCAGCCGAAGCAATCAGCCCCAGCATTTT,CASSRSNQPQHF
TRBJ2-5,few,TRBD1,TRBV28,TGTGCCAGCAACCCCGGGGACAGACAAGAGACCCAGTACTTC,CASNPGDRQETQYF
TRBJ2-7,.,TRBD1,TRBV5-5,TGTGCCAGCAGCCACCCGGGACAGACCGAGCAGTACTTC,CASSHPGQTEQYF
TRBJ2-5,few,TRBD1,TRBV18,TGTGCCAGCTCACCGACAGGGATGGAGACCCAGTACTTC,CASSPTGMETQYF
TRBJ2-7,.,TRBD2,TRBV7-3,TGTGCCAGCAGCTTATACAGCGGGGGGACCCACGAGCAGTACTTC,CASSLYSGGTHEQYF
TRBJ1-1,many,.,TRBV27,TGTGCCAGCAGTTTATCTCGACAGGCAGGCACTGAAGCTTTCTTT,CASSLSRQAGTEAFF
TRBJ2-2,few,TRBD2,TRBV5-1,TGCGCCAGCAGCTCCGGGACTACCTACACCGGGGAGCTGTTTTTT,CASSSGTTYTGELFF
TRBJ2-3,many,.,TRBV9,TGTGCCAGCAGCGTACGAGGGTTTAGCACAGATACGCAGTATTTT,CASSVRGFSTDTQYF
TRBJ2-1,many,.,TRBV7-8,TGTGCCAGCGCTCCGCGTTCGAGCTCCTACAATGAGCAGTTCTTC,CASAPRSSSYNEQFF
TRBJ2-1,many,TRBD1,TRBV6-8,TGTGCCAGCAAGGGAGACAGGGGGCGCGGGATTGGGATCAATGAGCAGTTCTTC,CASKGDRGRGIGINEQFF
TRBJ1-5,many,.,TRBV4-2,TGTGCCAGCAGCCAAAGCTGGCCTATTTACAATCAGCCCCAGCATTTT,CASSQSWPIYNQPQHF
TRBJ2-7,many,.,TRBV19,TGTGCCAGTAGTATCAGAGAGGACGAGCAGTACTTC,CASSIREDEQYF
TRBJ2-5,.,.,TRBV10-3,TGTGCCATCAGTGGGGGCAGACAAGAGACCCAGTACTTC,CAISGGRQETQYF
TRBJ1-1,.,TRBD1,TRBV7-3,TGTGCCAGCAGCACCGACAGGGGCTCCGAGGCTTTCTTT,CASSTDRGSEAFF
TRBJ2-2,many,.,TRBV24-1,TGTGCCACCAGTGATCCTATAAAGGGGAACACCGGGGAGCTGTTTTTT,CATSDPIKGNTGELFF
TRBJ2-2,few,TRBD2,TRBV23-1,TGCGCCAGCAGTCAATCTAGCGGGGCCGGGGAGCTGTTTTTT,CASSQSSGAGELFF
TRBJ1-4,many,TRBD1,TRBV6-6,TGTGCCAGTAGGACAGGGGAGAATGAAAAACTGTTTTTT,CASRTGENEKLFF
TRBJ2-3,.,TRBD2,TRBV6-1,TGTGCCAGCAGTGAAGTGGGGCGGACTAGCGGTTTTTGGAGTAGCACAGATACGCAGTATTTT,CASSEVGRTSGFWSSTDTQYF
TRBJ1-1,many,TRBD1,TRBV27,TGTGCCAGCAGCTATGCCGGGACAGGGGGGCGCACTGAAGCTTTCTTT,CASSYAGTGGRTEAFF
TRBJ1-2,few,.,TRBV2,TGTGCCAGCAGTGCTGTGGAAGGGGGATATGGCTACACCTTC,CASSAVEGGYGYTF
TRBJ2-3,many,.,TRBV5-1,TGCGCCAGCAGCTTCAACCCGACCCCAGATACGCAGTATTTT,CASSFNPTPDTQYF
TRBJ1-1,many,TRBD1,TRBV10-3,TGTGCCATCAGTCCCCCCGGGACAGGGAACACTGAAGCTTTCTTT,CAISPPGTGNTEAFF
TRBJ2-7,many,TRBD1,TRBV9,TGTGCCAGCAGCGTAGGACAGGGGGCTTTCTACGAGCAGTACTTC,CASSVGQGAFYEQYF
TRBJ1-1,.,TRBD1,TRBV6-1,TGTGCCAGCAGGGTGGACAGGAGGGCTCCCTCCGGAAAAACTTTCTTT,CASRVDRRAPSGKTFF